A selection of T cell receptor beta chains follows, all from one sample in a study of cytomegalovirus exposure and HLA in healthy donors. The data were produced by immunoSEQ multiplex PCR, yet TCRdb's version contains in-frame clones alone and is incomplete. In the table there are around 180,000 clones, around four fifths of which are singletons. The sequenced sample was PBMCs. These receptors came from a woman in her 50s in good health and CMV-seropositive. The CDR3 runs from the conserved cysteine through the conserved F or W. The order of the fields is clone size, D gene, V gene, CDR3 length, J gene, CDR3 protein, CDR3 DNA. The D gene is left open where the match is weak. Rows may omit the clone size; those that give it use once, few, many or a size class.

abundance: .; d_gene: .; v_gene: TRBV11-2; len: 15; j_gene: TRBJ2-3; CDR3aa: CASSLEDRGSDTQYF; CDR3nt: TGTGCCAGCAGCTTAGAGGATAGGGGGTCAGATACGCAGTATTTT
abundance: .; d_gene: TRBD1; v_gene: TRBV28; len: 14; j_gene: TRBJ1-1; CDR3aa: CASSPPDRGREAFF; CDR3nt: TGTGCCAGCAGTCCTCCGGACAGGGGGCGAGAGGCTTTCTTT
abundance: .; d_gene: .; v_gene: TRBV5-4; len: 14; j_gene: TRBJ1-2; CDR3aa: CASSLEKSNYGYTF; CDR3nt: TGTGCCAGCAGCTTAGAGAAATCTAACTATGGCTACACCTTC
abundance: .; d_gene: .; v_gene: TRBV18; len: 14; j_gene: TRBJ1-1; CDR3aa: CASSLREGNTEAFF; CDR3nt: TGTGCCAGCTCTCTCAGGGAGGGGAACACTGAAGCTTTCTTT
abundance: .; d_gene: .; v_gene: TRBV19; len: 15; j_gene: TRBJ1-1; CDR3aa: CASSISAGESTEAFF; CDR3nt: TGTGCCAGTAGTATCTCCGCAGGGGAGAGCACTGAAGCTTTCTTT
abundance: .; d_gene: .; v_gene: TRBV2; len: 13; j_gene: TRBJ2-7; CDR3aa: CASNRRGPDEQYF; CDR3nt: TGTGCCAGCAATCGGCGGGGGCCGGACGAGCAGTACTTC
abundance: .; d_gene: .; v_gene: TRBV5-1; len: 16; j_gene: TRBJ1-4; CDR3aa: CASSLGGRGINEKLFF; CDR3nt: TGCGCCAGCAGCTTGGGAGGACGGGGGATTAATGAAAAACTGTTTTTT
abundance: .; d_gene: .; v_gene: TRBV6-1; len: 11; j_gene: TRBJ2-1; CDR3aa: CASRRLAEQFF; CDR3nt: TGTGCCAGCAGACGTCTAGCGGAGCAGTTCTTC
abundance: .; d_gene: TRBD2; v_gene: TRBV5-6; len: 19; j_gene: TRBJ2-1; CDR3aa: CASSLGVAGGPSSYNEQFF; CDR3nt: TGTGCCAGCAGCTTAGGGGTAGCGGGGGGCCCAAGCTCCTACAATGAGCAGTTCTTC
abundance: .; d_gene: TRBD1; v_gene: TRBV9; len: 14; j_gene: TRBJ2-7; CDR3aa: CASSAGTGPLEQYF; CDR3nt: TGTGCCAGCAGCGCCGGGACAGGGCCCCTCGAGCAGTACTTC
abundance: .; d_gene: TRBD1; v_gene: TRBV27; len: 15; j_gene: TRBJ2-3; CDR3aa: CASSFKGQGTDTQYF; CDR3nt: TGTGCCAGCAGTTTCAAGGGACAGGGGACAGATACGCAGTATTTT
abundance: .; d_gene: .; v_gene: TRBV15; len: 16; j_gene: TRBJ1-1; CDR3aa: CATSRSWEGPNTEAFF; CDR3nt: TGTGCCACCAGCAGATCTTGGGAGGGGCCGAACACTGAAGCTTTCTTT
abundance: .; d_gene: TRBD2; v_gene: TRBV6-5; len: 15; j_gene: TRBJ2-1; CDR3aa: CASSYSRSGGAYRVF; CDR3nt: TGTGCCAGCAGTTACTCGAGGAGCGGGGGGGCCTATCGGGTCTTC
abundance: .; d_gene: TRBD1; v_gene: TRBV2; len: 12; j_gene: TRBJ2-7; CDR3aa: CASDRGSYEQYF; CDR3nt: TGTGCCAGTGACAGGGGCTCCTACGAGCAGTACTTC
abundance: .; d_gene: TRBD2; v_gene: TRBV7-9; len: 17; j_gene: TRBJ2-1; CDR3aa: CASSFRKRQSGVDEQFF; CDR3nt: TGTGCCAGCAGCTTCCGAAAAAGGCAGAGCGGGGTCGATGAGCAGTTCTTC
abundance: .; d_gene: .; v_gene: TRBV5-1; len: 16; j_gene: TRBJ1-1; CDR3aa: CASRSPGNGKDDQAFF; CDR3nt: TGCGCCAGCAGATCGCCAGGGAACGGAAAGGACGATCAAGCTTTCTTT
abundance: .; d_gene: .; v_gene: TRBV10-3; len: 14; j_gene: TRBJ2-3; CDR3aa: CAISVGGGTDTQYF; CDR3nt: TGTGCCATCTCCGTAGGGGGGGGCACAGATACGCAGTATTTT
abundance: .; d_gene: TRBD1; v_gene: TRBV11-2; len: 16; j_gene: TRBJ1-6; CDR3aa: CASSLDLPGGNSPLHF; CDR3nt: TGTGCCAGCAGCTTAGATCTCCCAGGGGGTAATTCACCCCTCCACTTT
abundance: .; d_gene: .; v_gene: TRBV7-9; len: 15; j_gene: TRBJ2-2; CDR3aa: CASSSRPGVDGELFF; CDR3nt: TGTGCCAGCAGTTCGCGTCCCGGGGTTGACGGGGAGCTGTTTTTT
abundance: .; d_gene: .; v_gene: TRBV5-4; len: 15; j_gene: TRBJ2-5; CDR3aa: CASSLDRTYEETQYF; CDR3nt: TGTGCCAGCAGCTTGGACAGGACCTATGAAGAGACCCAGTACTTC
abundance: .; d_gene: .; v_gene: TRBV15; len: 15; j_gene: TRBJ2-5; CDR3aa: CATSRALGQWETQYF; CDR3nt: TGTGCCACCAGCAGAGCCCTAGGACAGTGGGAGACCCAGTACTTC
abundance: .; d_gene: .; v_gene: TRBV12-5; len: 14; j_gene: TRBJ1-4; CDR3aa: CASAFGGYYEKLFF; CDR3nt: TGTGCTAGTGCCTTCGGGGGTTACTATGAAAAACTGTTTTTT
abundance: .; d_gene: TRBD1; v_gene: TRBV4-1; len: 15; j_gene: TRBJ2-7; CDR3aa: CASSQGPRDRGWQYF; CDR3nt: TGCGCCAGCAGCCAAGGACCCCGGGACAGGGGTTGGCAGTACTTC
abundance: .; d_gene: TRBD1; v_gene: TRBV7-2; len: 15; j_gene: TRBJ1-2; CDR3aa: CASSLGDRGGYGYTF; CDR3nt: TGTGCCAGCAGCTTAGGGGACAGGGGTGGCTATGGCTACACCTTC
abundance: .; d_gene: .; v_gene: TRBV6-5; len: 13; j_gene: TRBJ1-2; CDR3aa: CASRRGGNYGYTF; CDR3nt: TGTGCCAGCCGCCGGGGAGGGAACTATGGCTACACCTTC
abundance: .; d_gene: TRBD2; v_gene: TRBV2; len: 16; j_gene: TRBJ2-5; CDR3aa: CASSNKGSGGRGTQYF; CDR3nt: TGTGCCAGCAGCAATAAGGGTAGCGGGGGCCGAGGGACCCAGTACTTC
abundance: .; d_gene: TRBD1; v_gene: TRBV6-1; len: 14; j_gene: TRBJ1-5; CDR3aa: CASSLDRGNQPQHF; CDR3nt: TGTGCCAGCAGTCTTGACAGGGGTAATCAGCCCCAGCATTTT
abundance: .; d_gene: TRBD2; v_gene: TRBV14; len: 14; j_gene: TRBJ2-1; CDR3aa: CASSPQGRAGEQFF; CDR3nt: TGTGCCAGCAGCCCCCAAGGGAGGGCGGGAGAGCAGTTCTTC
abundance: few; d_gene: TRBD1; v_gene: TRBV5-1; len: 16; j_gene: TRBJ2-7; CDR3aa: CASSLASGTGTYEQYF; CDR3nt: TGCGCCAGCAGCTTGGCTTCAGGGACAGGGACCTACGAGCAGTACTTC
abundance: .; d_gene: .; v_gene: TRBV11-2; len: 14; j_gene: TRBJ1-1; CDR3aa: CASSHRTVNTEAFF; CDR3nt: TGTGCCAGCAGCCACCGTACAGTGAACACTGAAGCTTTCTTT
abundance: .; d_gene: .; v_gene: TRBV6-1; len: 15; j_gene: TRBJ2-2; CDR3aa: CASIKTDTNTGELFF; CDR3nt: TGTGCCAGCATTAAGACAGATACGAACACCGGGGAGCTGTTTTTT
abundance: .; d_gene: .; v_gene: TRBV7-9; len: 16; j_gene: TRBJ2-7; CDR3aa: CASSLAYYRGSYEQYF; CDR3nt: TGTGCCAGCAGCTTAGCCTATTATCGGGGCTCCTACGAGCAGTACTTC
abundance: .; d_gene: TRBD2; v_gene: TRBV27; len: 15; j_gene: TRBJ2-3; CDR3aa: CASSFGSGGRDTQYF; CDR3nt: TGTGCCAGCAGTTTCGGTAGCGGGGGGCGGGATACGCAGTATTTT
abundance: .; d_gene: .; v_gene: TRBV13; len: 13; j_gene: TRBJ1-5; CDR3aa: CASSVDRNQPQHF; CDR3nt: TGTGCCAGCAGCGTAGACAGGAATCAGCCCCAGCATTTT
abundance: .; d_gene: TRBD1; v_gene: TRBV5-6; len: 15; j_gene: TRBJ1-5; CDR3aa: CASSWGTGDGQPQHF; CDR3nt: TGTGCCAGCAGCTGGGGGACAGGGGATGGTCAGCCCCAGCATTTT
abundance: .; d_gene: TRBD1; v_gene: TRBV6-1; len: 14; j_gene: TRBJ1-4; CDR3aa: CASRKDRGTEKLFF; CDR3nt: TGTGCCAGCAGAAAAGACAGGGGTACTGAAAAACTGTTTTTT
abundance: .; d_gene: .; v_gene: TRBV10-1; len: 16; j_gene: TRBJ2-1; CDR3aa: CASSERFASSYNEQFF; CDR3nt: TGCGCCAGCAGTGAGAGGTTCGCTAGCTCCTACAATGAGCAGTTCTTC
abundance: once; d_gene: .; v_gene: TRBV5-1; len: 15; j_gene: TRBJ1-2; CDR3aa: CASSLATSGFYGYTF; CDR3nt: TGCGCCAGCAGCTTGGCCACATCAGGGTTCTATGGCTACACCTTC
abundance: .; d_gene: .; v_gene: TRBV18; len: 15; j_gene: TRBJ2-2; CDR3aa: CASSPRQMNTGELFF; CDR3nt: TGTGCCAGCTCACCACGCCAGATGAACACCGGGGAGCTGTTTTTT
abundance: .; d_gene: .; v_gene: TRBV6-1; len: 13; j_gene: TRBJ1-2; CDR3aa: CASSGDGNYGYTF; CDR3nt: TGTGCCAGCAGTGGAGACGGGAACTATGGCTACACCTTC
abundance: .; d_gene: .; v_gene: TRBV2; len: 14; j_gene: TRBJ2-5; CDR3aa: CASSGSPSGETQYF; CDR3nt: TGTGCCAGCAGTGGGTCCCCCTCGGGGGAGACCCAGTACTTC
abundance: .; d_gene: TRBD1; v_gene: TRBV7-9; len: 16; j_gene: TRBJ2-7; CDR3aa: CASSPDSGTGSYEQYF; CDR3nt: TGTGCCAGCAGCCCAGACTCCGGGACAGGGTCTTACGAGCAGTACTTC
abundance: .; d_gene: .; v_gene: TRBV6-5; len: 15; j_gene: TRBJ1-1; CDR3aa: CASSYSHRMNTEAFF; CDR3nt: TGTGCCAGCAGTTACTCCCACAGAATGAACACTGAAGCTTTCTTT
abundance: .; d_gene: TRBD1; v_gene: TRBV19; len: 17; j_gene: TRBJ1-5; CDR3aa: CASSPKDRGGGNQPQHF; CDR3nt: TGTGCCAGTAGTCCCAAGGACAGGGGAGGGGGCAATCAGCCCCAGCATTTT
abundance: .; d_gene: .; v_gene: TRBV27; len: 15; j_gene: TRBJ2-7; CDR3aa: CASSLSAGHPYEQYF; CDR3nt: TGTGCCAGCAGTTTATCGGCAGGGCACCCCTACGAGCAGTACTTC
abundance: .; d_gene: .; v_gene: TRBV30; len: 12; j_gene: TRBJ1-1; CDR3aa: CAWSLVRAAAFF; CDR3nt: TGTGCCTGGAGCCTAGTCCGTGCTGCAGCTTTCTTT
abundance: .; d_gene: .; v_gene: TRBV7-3; len: 13; j_gene: TRBJ2-7; CDR3aa: CASSLGTNYEQYF; CDR3nt: TGTGCCAGCAGCTTGGGCACCAACTACGAGCAGTACTTC
abundance: .; d_gene: .; v_gene: TRBV2; len: 15; j_gene: TRBJ2-1; CDR3aa: CASSIRGSSYNEQFF; CDR3nt: TGTGCCAGCAGTATTAGGGGGAGCTCCTACAATGAGCAGTTCTTC
abundance: .; d_gene: .; v_gene: TRBV5-6; len: 15; j_gene: TRBJ1-6; CDR3aa: CASSSARGGNSPLHF; CDR3nt: TGTGCCAGCAGCAGCGCCAGGGGAGGGAATTCACCCCTCCACTTT
abundance: .; d_gene: .; v_gene: TRBV7-9; len: 11; j_gene: TRBJ2-5; CDR3aa: CASSLSETQYF; CDR3nt: TGTGCCAGCAGCCTAAGTGAGACCCAGTACTTC
abundance: .; d_gene: TRBD1; v_gene: TRBV6-1; len: 15; j_gene: TRBJ2-5; CDR3aa: CANSEPGGLGETQYF; CDR3nt: TGTGCCAACAGTGAACCAGGGGGCTTAGGAGAGACCCAGTACTTC
abundance: .; d_gene: .; v_gene: TRBV7-2; len: 11; j_gene: TRBJ2-7; CDR3aa: CASSPHGEQYF; CDR3nt: TGTGCCAGCAGCCCCCACGGCGAGCAGTACTTC
abundance: .; d_gene: .; v_gene: TRBV4-2; len: 14; j_gene: TRBJ2-1; CDR3aa: CASSQGLPDREQFF; CDR3nt: TGTGCCAGCAGCCAGGGACTCCCGGATCGTGAGCAGTTCTTC
abundance: .; d_gene: .; v_gene: TRBV15; len: 14; j_gene: TRBJ1-5; CDR3aa: CATSRDLSNQPQHF; CDR3nt: TGTGCCACCAGCAGAGATCTTAGCAATCAGCCCCAGCATTTT
abundance: .; d_gene: TRBD1; v_gene: TRBV29-1; len: 13; j_gene: TRBJ1-1; CDR3aa: CSAETGRGTEAFF; CDR3nt: TGCAGCGCCGAGACAGGGAGAGGCACTGAAGCTTTCTTT
abundance: .; d_gene: .; v_gene: TRBV21-1; len: 12; j_gene: TRBJ1-1; CDR3aa: CASSSGDTEAFF; CDR3nt: TGTGCCAGCTCATCAGGGGACACTGAAGCTTTCTTT
abundance: .; d_gene: TRBD2; v_gene: TRBV11-2; len: 15; j_gene: TRBJ2-5; CDR3aa: CASSFGGSQGETQYF; CDR3nt: TGTGCCAGCAGCTTCGGGGGGTCGCAAGGTGAGACCCAGTACTTC
abundance: .; d_gene: TRBD1; v_gene: TRBV27; len: 19; j_gene: TRBJ1-1; CDR3aa: CASSPLTPRGPGSNTEAFF; CDR3nt: TGTGCCAGCAGTCCCCTCACACCCAGGGGGCCTGGCTCGAACACTGAAGCTTTCTTT
abundance: .; d_gene: .; v_gene: TRBV11-3; len: 15; j_gene: TRBJ2-3; CDR3aa: CASSSGGGSTDTQYF; CDR3nt: TGTGCCAGCAGCTCCGGGGGAGGTTCCACAGATACGCAGTATTTT
abundance: .; d_gene: .; v_gene: TRBV6-1; len: 13; j_gene: TRBJ1-5; CDR3aa: CASSQDRNQPQHF; CDR3nt: TGTGCCAGCAGTCAGGACAGAAATCAGCCCCAGCATTTT